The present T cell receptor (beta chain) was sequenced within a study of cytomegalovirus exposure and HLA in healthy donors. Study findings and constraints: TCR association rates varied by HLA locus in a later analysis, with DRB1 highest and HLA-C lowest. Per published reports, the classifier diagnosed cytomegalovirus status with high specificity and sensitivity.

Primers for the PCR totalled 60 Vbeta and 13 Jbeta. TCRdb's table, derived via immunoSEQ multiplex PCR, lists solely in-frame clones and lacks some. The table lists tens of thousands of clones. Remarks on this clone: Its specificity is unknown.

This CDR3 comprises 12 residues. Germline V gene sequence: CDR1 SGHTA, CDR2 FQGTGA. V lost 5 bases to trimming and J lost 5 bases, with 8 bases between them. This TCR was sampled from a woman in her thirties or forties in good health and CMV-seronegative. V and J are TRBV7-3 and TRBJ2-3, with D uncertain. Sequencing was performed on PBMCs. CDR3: CASSPSGDTQYF. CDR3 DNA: TGTGCCAGCAGCCCGAGTGGAGATACGCAGTATTTT. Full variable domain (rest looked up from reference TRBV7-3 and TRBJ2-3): GAGVSQTPSNKVTEKGKYVELRCDPISGHTALYWYRQSLGQGPEFLIYFQGTGAADDSGLPNDRFFAVRPEGSVSTLKIQRTERGDSAVYLCASSPSGDTQYFGPGTRLTVL.